This TCR beta chain was sequenced for a study of Graves' ophthalmopathy and Graves' hyperthyroidism. Overall study: There was a collection of peripheral blood at initial diagnosis, before any treatment.

Moderate-to-severe activity, CAS at least 3, NOSPECS at least 4 and duration under 3 months characterized donors with ophthalmopathy. Exclusion criteria comprised other autoimmune diseases, uncontrolled infections, pregnancy or lactation in patients. Serum thyroxine and TRAb, along with clinical symptoms, thyroid ultrasound and orbital computed tomography, were what diagnosis relied on. Amplification of TCR beta CDR3 regions used RNA transcripts. HTBI primers served in a first-round RT-PCR, which a second-round multiplex PCR followed. A single record per CDR3 protein comes from TCRdb applying MiXCR to the multiplex PCR reads. There are some 47,000 distinct CDR3 sequences in the sample; around 50% occur only once, and about 25% lies in the top ten. The CDR3 spans 15 residues. Germline CDR1 reads DFQATT; CDR2 reads SNEGSKA (reference sequence).

The source material was peripheral blood. The V and J genes are TRBV20-1 and TRBJ2-3; 14 bases are shared with TRBD2. This sequence originates from an adult man with Graves' ophthalmopathy. This CDR3 is CRGLAGGGGTDTQYF. CDR3 coding DNA: TGCCGCGGACTAGCGGGAGGTGGGGGCACAGATACGCAGTATTTT.